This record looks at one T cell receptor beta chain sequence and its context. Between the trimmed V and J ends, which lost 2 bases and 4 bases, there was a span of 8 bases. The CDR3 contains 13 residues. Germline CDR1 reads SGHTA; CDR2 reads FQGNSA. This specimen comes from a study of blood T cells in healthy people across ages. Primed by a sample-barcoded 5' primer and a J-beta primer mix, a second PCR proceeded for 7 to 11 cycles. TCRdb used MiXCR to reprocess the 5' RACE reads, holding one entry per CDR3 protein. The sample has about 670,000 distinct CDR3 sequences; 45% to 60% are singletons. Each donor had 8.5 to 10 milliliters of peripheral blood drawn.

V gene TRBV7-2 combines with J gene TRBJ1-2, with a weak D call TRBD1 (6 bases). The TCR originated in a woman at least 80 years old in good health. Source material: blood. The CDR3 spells CASSLNRVYGYTF. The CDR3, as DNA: TGTGCCAGCAGCTTAAACAGGGTCTATGGCTACACCTTC.